The source of this T cell receptor (beta chain) is a study of T cell clones after liver transplantation (dated by TCRdb to between 2019 and 2020). Concerning the study at large: ITN030ST, the source of the samples, was a randomized trial that attempted immunosuppression withdrawal within 2 years of liver transplantation. After a pre-transplant mixed lymphocyte reaction, TCRbeta sequencing was used to pinpoint donor-reactive T cell clones, which were subsequently tracked in post-transplant blood. Third party-reactive TCRbeta sequences from pre-transplant MLRs were also identified as an antigen-independent comparator for donor-reactive sequences. Of the eight recipients, a few were HCV-positive, while the remaining recipients had been transplanted for non-autoimmune, non-viral indications. No induction therapy was given to the subjects, and standard immunosuppression was administered until randomization at 12-24 months post-transplant. Tolerance was defined as complete withdrawal of immunosuppression for at least one year without a rise in liver enzymes beyond twice the upper limit of normal. Blood samples were collected pre-transplant, then pre-randomization ahead of withdrawal, and finally post-randomization once withdrawal had either been completed or failed. A cohort of 8 liver transplant recipients was studied, of whom 3 were classified as tolerant and 5 as non-tolerant. What the work shows at the level of the full study, not this receptor alone: Donor-reactive sequences declined more than third party-reactive ones, suggesting partial antigen-specific deletion unrelated to withdrawal success. In a couple of subjects, low numbers of available donor cells limited the measurable donor-reactive repertoire. Without allograft tissue specimens, donor-reactive T cells may have migrated into the graft rather than being deleted. The conclusions were considered preliminary, being limited by small, heterogeneous patient numbers and non-standardized post-transplant time points. In most of the 8 subjects, regardless of tolerance or HCV status, circulating donor-reactive CD4 TCRbeta sequences dropped significantly post-transplant. When repertoire turnover was accounted for, significantly reduced detection of donor-reactive sequences was found in 7 of 8 subjects for CD4 and in 8 of 8 subjects for CD8.

Thawed unstimulated PBMCs were stained for CD3, CD4 and CD8 and FACS-sorted into CD3+CD4+ and CD3+CD8+ populations. All 8 studied subjects were randomized to withdrawal of immunosuppression. The Qiagen DNeasy Blood and Tissue Kit was used to isolate genomic DNA. V sheds 6 bases and J sheds 5 bases, leaving 23 bases between their ends. The germline V gene sets CDR1 to MDHEN and CDR2 to SYDVKM. From the cysteine through the phenylalanine, the CDR3 covers 17 amino acids. Only the CDR3 region is kept as DNA, spanning 51 bases read in frame from base 1. Using immunoSEQ, frozen genomic DNA was subjected to high-throughput TCRbeta CDR3 sequencing, a process that included PCR amplification, mapping, bias correction and internal controls. Regarding the original processing steps: Productive rearrangements were kept, and unique TCRbeta sequences were defined by CDR3 nucleotide sequence plus V and J gene. For a sequence to be called donor-reactive, it needed a frequency of at least 0.01% and at least 5-fold expansion in CFSE-low cells compared with unstimulated pre-transplant cells. Per-subject minimum frequency thresholds, based on the lowest-template unstimulated sample, ensured at least 90% detection power. Jensen-Shannon divergence between the top 1000 TCRbeta sequences after and before transplant was used to measure repertoire turnover. Changes in detection of donor-reactive sequences were assessed with two-sided Fisher's exact tests. The table comes from immuneACCESS by way of TCRdb, which keeps in-frame sequences with V and J called. Part of the clones is missing from these tables; in studies checked, under half for an unresolved V gene and the rest for unknown reasons. That table furnishes V, J and clone size, whereas the DNA furnished D and trimming. The sample contains nearly 15,000 clones, approximately 86% of them found a single time. The ten most abundant clones make up approximately 28% of the sample.

This clone appeared once. Its specific antigen is unknown. No much larger clone is present one base from it, and per-base qualities are unavailable. The sequence derives from a human patient who received a liver transplant. After a transplant, not all T cells may be the patient's own; some may come from the graft donor. The starting material was CD8+ T cells from blood, obtained 47 months after liver transplant. This receptor chain uses TRBV28 and TRBJ1-5; the D gene is possibly TRBD1, with 6 bases matching. The CDR3 in this case is CASSPGQKGPFYQPQHF. The sequenced DNA is TGTGCCAGCAGCCCCGGACAGAAAGGCCCCTTCTATCAGCCCCAGCATTTT. Outside the CDR3, residues come from the reference TRBV28 and TRBJ1-5 proteins, so the full variable domain is: DVKVTQSSRYLVKRTGEKVFLECVQDMDHENMFWYRQDPGLGLRLIYFSYDVKMKEKGDIPEGYSVSREKKERFSLILESASTNQTSMYLCASSPGQKGPFYQPQHFGDGTRLSIL.